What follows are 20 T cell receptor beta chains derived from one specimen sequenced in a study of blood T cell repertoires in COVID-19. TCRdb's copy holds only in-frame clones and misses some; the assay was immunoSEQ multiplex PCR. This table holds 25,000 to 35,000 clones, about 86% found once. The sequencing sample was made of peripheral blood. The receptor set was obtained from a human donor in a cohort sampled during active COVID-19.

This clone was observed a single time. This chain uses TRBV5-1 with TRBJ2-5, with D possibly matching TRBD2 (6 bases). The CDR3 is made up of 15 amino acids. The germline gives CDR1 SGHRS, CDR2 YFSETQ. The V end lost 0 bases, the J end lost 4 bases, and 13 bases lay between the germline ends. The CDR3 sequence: CASSLAGGFRETQYF. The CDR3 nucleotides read TGCGCCAGCAGCTTGGCCGGAGGGTTTCGAGAGACCCAGTACTTC.

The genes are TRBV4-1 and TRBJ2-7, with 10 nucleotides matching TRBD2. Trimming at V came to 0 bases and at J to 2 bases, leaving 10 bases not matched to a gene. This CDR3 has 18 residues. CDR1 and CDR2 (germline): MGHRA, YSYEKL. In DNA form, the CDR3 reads TGCGCCAGCAGCCAAGATCTAGCGGGAGAGACAGTCCCCTACGAGCAGTACTTC. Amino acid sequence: CASSQDLAGETVPYEQYF.

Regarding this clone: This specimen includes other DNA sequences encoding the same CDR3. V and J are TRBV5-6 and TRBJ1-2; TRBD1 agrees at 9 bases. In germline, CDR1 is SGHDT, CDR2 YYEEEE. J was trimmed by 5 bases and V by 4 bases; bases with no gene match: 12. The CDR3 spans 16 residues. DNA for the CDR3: TGTGCCAGCAGCCTACCCCGGACAGGGGTTGGGTATGGCTACACCTTC. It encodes CASSLPRTGVGYGYTF.

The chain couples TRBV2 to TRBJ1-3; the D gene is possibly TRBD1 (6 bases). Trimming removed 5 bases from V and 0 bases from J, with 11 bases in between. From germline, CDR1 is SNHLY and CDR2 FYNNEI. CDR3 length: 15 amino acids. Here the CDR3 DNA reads TGTGCCAGCAGTCTCAGGACAGCCTCTGGAAACACCATATATTTT. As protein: CASSLRTASGNTIYF.

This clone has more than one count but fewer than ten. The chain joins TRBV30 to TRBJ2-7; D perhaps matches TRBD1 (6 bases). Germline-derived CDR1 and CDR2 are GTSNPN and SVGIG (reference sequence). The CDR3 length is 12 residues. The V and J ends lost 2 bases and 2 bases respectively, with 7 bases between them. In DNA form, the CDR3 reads TGTGCCTGGAGTCCAGGGGCCTACGAGCAGTACTTC. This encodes CAWSPGAYEQYF.

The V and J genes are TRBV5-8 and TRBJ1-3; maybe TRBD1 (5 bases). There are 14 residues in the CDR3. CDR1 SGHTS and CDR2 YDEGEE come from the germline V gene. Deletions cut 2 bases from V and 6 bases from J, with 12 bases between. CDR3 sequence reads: CASSFRTRPNTIYF. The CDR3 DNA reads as TGTGCCAGCAGCTTCCGGACAAGACCAAACACCATATATTTT.

The CDR3 nucleotides read TGTGCCAGCAGCCATGGGACAGGGGGCCTGAATTCACCCCTCCACTTT. Its protein product is CASSHGTGGLNSPLHF. The chain couples TRBV3-1 (or the pseudogene TRBV3-2) to TRBJ1-6; 12 positions match TRBD1. CDR3 length: 16 amino acids. Per the germline V gene, CDR1 is LGHDT and CDR2 is YNNKEL (reference sequence). V trimming: 3 bases; J trimming: 7 bases; junction bases outside the gene matches: 4.

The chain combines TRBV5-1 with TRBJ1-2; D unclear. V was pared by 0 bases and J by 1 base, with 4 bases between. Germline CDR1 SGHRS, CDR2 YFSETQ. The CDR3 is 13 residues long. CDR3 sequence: CASSLDGNYGYTF. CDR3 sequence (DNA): TGCGCCAGCAGCTTGGACGGTAACTATGGCTACACCTTC.

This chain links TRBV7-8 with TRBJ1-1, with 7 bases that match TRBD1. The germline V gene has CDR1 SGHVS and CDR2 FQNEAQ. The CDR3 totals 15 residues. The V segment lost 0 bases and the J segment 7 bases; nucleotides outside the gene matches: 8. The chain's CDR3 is CASSLAGTATGEAFF. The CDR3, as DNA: TGTGCCAGCAGCTTAGCCGGGACAGCCACGGGTGAAGCTTTCTTT.

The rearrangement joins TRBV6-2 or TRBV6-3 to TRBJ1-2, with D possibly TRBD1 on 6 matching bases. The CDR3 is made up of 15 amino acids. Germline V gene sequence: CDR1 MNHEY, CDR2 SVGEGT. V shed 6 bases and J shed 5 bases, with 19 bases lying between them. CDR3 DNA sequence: TGTGCCAGCAGCTCAGTTCCGGGACATCCTTATGGCTACACCTTC. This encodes CASSSVPGHPYGYTF.

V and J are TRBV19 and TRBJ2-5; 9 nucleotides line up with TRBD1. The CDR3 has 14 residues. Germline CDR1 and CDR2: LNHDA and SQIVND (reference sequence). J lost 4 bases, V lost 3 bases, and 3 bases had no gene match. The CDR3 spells CASSMDRGRETQYF. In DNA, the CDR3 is TGTGCCAGTAGTATGGACAGGGGACGAGAGACCCAGTACTTC.

The CDR3 coding sequence is TGTGCCAGCAGCCCCAAACTAGCGGGGGGGCGGAAATTGACAGATACGCAGTATTTT. This codes for CASSPKLAGGRKLTDTQYF. The rearrangement joins TRBV11-2 to TRBJ2-3; 13 nucleotides match TRBD2. CDR1 and CDR2 (germline): SGHAT, FQNNGV. J was trimmed by 3 bases and V by 5 bases; bases with no gene match: 14. This CDR3 is built from 19 residues.

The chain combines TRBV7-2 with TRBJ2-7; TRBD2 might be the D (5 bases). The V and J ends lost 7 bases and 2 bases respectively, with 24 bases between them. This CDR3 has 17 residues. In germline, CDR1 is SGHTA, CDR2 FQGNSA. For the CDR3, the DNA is TGTGCCAGCAACGTTGGGTATGGGTCTAGCAGCCCCTACGAGCAGTACTTC. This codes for CASNVGYGSSSPYEQYF.

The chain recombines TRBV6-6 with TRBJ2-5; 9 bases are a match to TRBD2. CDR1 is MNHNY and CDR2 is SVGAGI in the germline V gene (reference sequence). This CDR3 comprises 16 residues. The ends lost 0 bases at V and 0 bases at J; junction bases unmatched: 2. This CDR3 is CASSYSAGGNQETQYF. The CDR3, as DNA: TGTGCCAGCAGTTACTCTGCGGGGGGGAACCAAGAGACCCAGTACTTC.

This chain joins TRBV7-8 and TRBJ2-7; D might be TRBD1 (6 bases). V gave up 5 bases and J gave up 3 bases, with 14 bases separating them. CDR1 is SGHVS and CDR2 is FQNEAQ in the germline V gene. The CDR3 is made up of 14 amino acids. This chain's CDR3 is CASSRGQTLYEQYF. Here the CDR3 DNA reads TGTGCCAGCAGCCGGGGACAAACCCTCTACGAGCAGTACTTC.

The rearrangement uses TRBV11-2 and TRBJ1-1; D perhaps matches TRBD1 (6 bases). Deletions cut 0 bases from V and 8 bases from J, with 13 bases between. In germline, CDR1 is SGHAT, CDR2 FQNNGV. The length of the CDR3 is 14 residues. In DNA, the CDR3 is TGTGCCAGCAGCTTAGATACGGGGGGGCTCGAAGCTTTCTTT. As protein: CASSLDTGGLEAFF.

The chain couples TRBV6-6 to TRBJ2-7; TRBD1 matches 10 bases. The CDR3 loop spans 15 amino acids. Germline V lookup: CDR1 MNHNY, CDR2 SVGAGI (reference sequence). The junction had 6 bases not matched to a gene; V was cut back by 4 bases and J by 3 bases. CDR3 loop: CASSSTTGGNYEQYF. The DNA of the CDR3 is TGTGCCAGCAGTTCCACGACAGGGGGCAACTACGAGCAGTACTTC.

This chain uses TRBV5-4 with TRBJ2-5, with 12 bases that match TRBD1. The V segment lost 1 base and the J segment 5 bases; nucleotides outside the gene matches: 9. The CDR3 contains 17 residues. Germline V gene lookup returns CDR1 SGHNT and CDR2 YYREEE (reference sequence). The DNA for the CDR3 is TGTGCCAGCAGCTTGAGGGCGGGACAGGGGGCGAGGGAGACCCAGTACTTC. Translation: CASSLRAGQGARETQYF. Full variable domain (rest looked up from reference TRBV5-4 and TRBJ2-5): ETGVTQSPTHLIKTRGQQVTLRCSSQSGHNTVSWYQQALGQGPQFIFQYYREEENGRGNFPPRFSGLQFPNYSSELNVNALELDDSALYLCASSLRAGQGARETQYFGPGTRLLVL.

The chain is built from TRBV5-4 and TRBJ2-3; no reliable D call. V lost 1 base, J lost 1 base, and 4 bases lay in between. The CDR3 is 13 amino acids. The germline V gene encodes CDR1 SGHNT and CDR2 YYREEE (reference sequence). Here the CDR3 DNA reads TGTGCCAGCAGCTTGAGAGGCACAGATACGCAGTATTTT. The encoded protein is CASSLRGTDTQYF.

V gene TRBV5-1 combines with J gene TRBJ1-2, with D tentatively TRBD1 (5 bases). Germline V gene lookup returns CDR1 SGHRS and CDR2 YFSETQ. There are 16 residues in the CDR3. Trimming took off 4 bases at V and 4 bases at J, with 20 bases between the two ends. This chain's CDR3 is CASSQSDTGGSYGYTF. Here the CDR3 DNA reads TGCGCCAGCAGCCAATCAGACACAGGAGGGAGCTATGGCTACACCTTC. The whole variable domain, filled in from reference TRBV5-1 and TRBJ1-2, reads KAGVTQTPRYLIKTRGQQVTLSCSPISGHRSVSWYQQTPGQGLQFLFEYFSETQRNKGNFPGRFSGRQFSNSRSEMNVSTLELGDSALYLCASSQSDTGGSYGYTFGSGTRLTVV.